Each of the 5 T cell receptor beta chains below was sequenced from the same sample in a study of shared clonotypes between healthy human individuals (dated by TCRdb to about 2020). Libraries were prepared through the immunoSEQ multiplex PCR assay. As stored in TCRdb, this immuneACCESS dataset retains in-frame rearrangements with V and J assigned. A fraction of the clones does not appear; measured against another copy, unresolved V genes explain less than half of the discrepancy, and the remainder lacks a known reason. Present in this sample are about 510,000 clones, around 74% of which were seen just once. 10% to 15% of the sample rests with the top ten. Material for sequencing was PBMCs. The source is a woman aged 40 to 55 in good health. Some clones in this sample may be carry-over from other donors' samples.

This clone was recorded once. The V call is TRBV28, the J call TRBJ2-2, with 8 bases matching TRBD2. After removal of 5 bases from V and 4 bases from J, the junction contained 12 bases not matched to a gene. Germline loops: CDR1 MDHEN, CDR2 SYDVKM. The CDR3 runs to 17 residues. The chain's CDR3 is CASSTLPAGVFTGELFF. As DNA, the CDR3 is TGTGCCAGCAGTACGCTTCCAGCGGGAGTTTTCACCGGGGAGCTGTTTTTT. Filled out from reference TRBV28 and TRBJ2-2, the complete variable domain reads DVKVTQSSRYLVKRTGEKVFLECVQDMDHENMFWYRQDPGLGLRLIYFSYDVKMKEKGDIPEGYSVSREKKERFSLILESASTNQTSMYLCASSTLPAGVFTGELFFGEGSRLTVL.

The chain is built from TRBV28 and TRBJ2-1; 8 bases line up with TRBD2. CDR3 length: 14 residues. Germline CDR1 and CDR2: MDHEN and SYDVKM. V gave up 3 bases and J gave up 3 bases; unmatched junction bases: 1. CDR3 sequence reads: CASSFAGGYNEQFF. CDR3 sequence (DNA): TGTGCCAGCAGTTTTGCGGGAGGCTACAATGAGCAGTTCTTC.

The chain is built from TRBV18 and TRBJ2-1; D possibly corresponds to TRBD2 (5 bases). The length of the CDR3 is 15 residues. Germline CDR1 and CDR2: KGHSH and LQKENI. V lost 2 bases to trimming and J lost 8 bases, with 16 bases between them. DNA for the CDR3: TGTGCCAGCTCACCAACCCCCCGGGAACGACATGAGCAGTTCTTC. Residues: CASSPTPRERHEQFF.

Remarks on this clone: The junction and the germline gene differ at one end; a read error may be behind it. Other DNA sequences within the sample encode an identical CDR3. The chain uses TRBV5-1 and TRBJ1-1, with 7 nucleotides matching TRBD1. Germline V gene lookup returns CDR1 SGHRS and CDR2 YFSETQ. This CDR3 contains 13 residues. This chain's CDR3 is CASSNTGVTEAFF. The CDR3 DNA is TGTGCCAGCAGCAATACAGGGGTTACTGAAGCTTTCTTT.

The rearrangement links TRBV28 to TRBJ2-2; D is possibly TRBD2 (7 bases). Trimming removed 4 bases from V and 7 bases from J, with 19 bases in between. The CDR3 sequence is 16 residues long. The germline gives CDR1 MDHEN, CDR2 SYDVKM. CDR3 coding DNA: TGTGCCAGCAGTTCCCCGGGGGGCGAGGGGGTCGGGGAGCTGTTTTTT. Protein product: CASSSPGGEGVGELFF.